Listed below are T cell receptor beta chains from one sample, sequenced in a study of T-cell memory formation after mild COVID-19. TCRdb analysed the 5' RACE reads with MiXCR anew, one entry per CDR3 protein. The repertoire includes approximately 300,000 distinct CDR3 sequences, approximately 15% of them detected once, and approximately 20% sits in the top ten. Source material: PBMCs or a T cell subset sorted from them (not recorded which). The receptors come from a young man who had mild COVID-19 (a few samples of this study predate the infection). Cell type and time point are not known. CDR3s include the opening cysteine and the closing phenylalanine or tryptophan. Each record gives: CDR3 length, V gene, CDR3 protein.

length: 16; V: TRBV3-1; CDR3: CASSRHPGQGTGELFF
length: 14; V: TRBV7-9; CDR3: CASSLGPPGYGYTF
length: 13; V: TRBV29-1; CDR3: CSVRQGAENIQYF
length: 15; V: TRBV28; CDR3: CASSRRGRSTDTQYF
length: 16; V: TRBV4-1; CDR3: CASSQEGGMNTGELFF
length: 14; V: TRBV12-3/TRBV12-4; CDR3: CASRVDGVNTEAFF
length: 11; V: TRBV30; CDR3: CAWWDGGTQYF
length: 15; V: TRBV4-1; CDR3: CASSQWGQGASPLHF
length: 15; V: TRBV4-1; CDR3: CASSTPGTGEQPQHF
length: 17; V: TRBV4-3; CDR3: CASSQDERGEGTDTQYF
length: 14; V: TRBV20-1; CDR3: CSARAGQGLYEQYF
length: 12; V: TRBV7-2; CDR3: CASSRSGGEQYF